The 18 T cell receptor beta chains reported below all come from one sample, sequenced in a study of T-cell reconstitution after alpha-beta-depleted transplantation in children. It was with unique molecular identifiers that the TCRbeta library was prepared. MiXCR, run by TCRdb on the PCR reads, gives a single entry per CDR3 protein. The sample yields a few hundred thousand distinct CDR3 sequences, around 10% seen once. This sample comprised PBMCs from the stem cell graft donor, obtained from the stem cell graft. Receptor source: a human donor who donated a stem cell graft to a child with acute lymphoblastic leukemia.

The CDR3 region is CASSYSVLQRSNTGELFF. The CDR3 bases are TGTGCCAGCAGTTACTCGGTTTTACAGCGGTCGAACACCGGGGAGCTGTTTTTT. The gene calls are TRBV6-5 and TRBJ2-2, with D possibly TRBD2 on 5 matching bases. Looked up from germline, CDR1 is MNHEY and CDR2 is SVGAGI. Trimming removed 0 bases from V and 0 bases from J, with 14 bases in between. The CDR3 length is 18 residues.

CDR3 region: CASSSRLAVSYNEQFF. CDR3 bases: TGTGCCAGCAGTTCAAGACTAGCCGTAAGCTACAATGAGCAGTTCTTC. The chain carries TRBV6-2 or TRBV6-3 and TRBJ2-1, with 7 bases lining up with TRBD2. The germline V gene encodes CDR1 MNHEY and CDR2 SVGEGT. The V and J ends lost 4 bases and 3 bases, in that order; junction bases with no gene match: 9. CDR3 length: 16 residues.

This chain links TRBV27 with TRBJ2-1; D call uncertain. The germline V gene encodes CDR1 MNHEY and CDR2 SMNVEV (reference sequence). The V end was cut by 2 bases, the J end by 2 bases, with 10 bases between. The CDR3 runs 15 residues. The CDR3 loop reads CASSLLGSPYNEQFF. CDR3 DNA sequence: TGTGCCAGCAGTTTACTCGGTAGCCCCTACAATGAGCAGTTCTTC.

This clonotype was observed at least ten times. This rearrangement joins TRBV4-1 to TRBJ2-1, with a tentative D call TRBD2 (5 bases). The CDR3 covers 12 residues. Germline V gene data show CDR1 as MGHRA and CDR2 as YSYEKL. Trimming removed 1 base from V and 8 bases from J, with 6 bases in between. The CDR3 DNA follows: TGCGCCAGCAGCCAAGGCGGGCATGAGCAGTTCTTC. This codes for CASSQGGHEQFF.

This clonotype was recorded many times. The chain is built from TRBV29-1 and TRBJ2-7; no reliable D call. V was shortened by 7 bases and J by 0 bases, with 7 bases between the two germline ends. The CDR3 runs to 11 residues. Germline lookup yields CDR1 SQVTM and CDR2 ANQGSEA. In DNA, the CDR3 is TGCAGCGCTACTGACTCCTACGAGCAGTACTTC. Protein sequence: CSATDSYEQYF.

The gene calls are TRBV27 and TRBJ1-2, with D perhaps matching TRBD1 (5 bases). The CDR3 spans 15 residues. V lost 2 bases to trimming and J lost 4 bases, with 14 bases between them. From germline, CDR1 is MNHEY and CDR2 SMNVEV (reference sequence). The CDR3 DNA follows: TGTGCCAGCAGTTTAAGAGGGGTTGGAGCCTATGGCTACACCTTC. Its translation is CASSLRGVGAYGYTF.

This clonotype was detected a few times. The chain uses TRBV25-1 and TRBJ2-1; no firm D call. The CDR3 sequence is 12 residues long. Trimming stripped 7 bases from V and 7 bases from J, with 11 bases between. Germline V gene data show CDR1 as MGHDK and CDR2 as SYGVNS. CDR3 amino acids: CASTQQWNEQFF. The CDR3 DNA reads TGTGCCAGCACCCAACAGTGGAATGAGCAGTTCTTC.

This clonotype was counted a few times. The chain links TRBV12-3 or TRBV12-4 to TRBJ1-2; 10 nucleotides line up with TRBD1. The CDR3 totals 16 residues. Losses at the gene ends were 4 bases for V and 8 bases for J; bases not matched to a gene: 13. This CDR3 is CASSWGGQGRSFGYTF. In DNA, the CDR3 is TGTGCCAGCAGTTGGGGGGGACAGGGGCGTTCCTTCGGCTACACCTTC.

The V call is TRBV5-1, the J call TRBJ1-1, with TRBD1 matching over 9 bases. This CDR3 comprises 13 residues. V lost 4 bases to trimming and J lost 7 bases; unmatched junction nucleotides: 5. Germline values: CDR1 SGHRS, CDR2 YFSETQ. The CDR3 coding sequence is TGCGCCAGCAGCCCCTGGACAGGGGATGAAGCTTTCTTT. Its translation: CASSPWTGDEAFF.

This clonotype was detected ten times or more. The chain uses TRBV5-1 and TRBJ2-1; perhaps TRBD1 as D (6 bases). Germline V lookup: CDR1 SGHRS, CDR2 YFSETQ. The germline V and J ends were trimmed by 0 bases and 6 bases, with 13 bases remaining between them. CDR3 length: 15 amino acids. The CDR3 region has the DNA TGCGCCAGCAGCTTGGCCAGGGGATCAGTCAATGAGCAGTTCTTC. Its protein is CASSLARGSVNEQFF.

This clonotype was detected a few times. The chain uses TRBV20-1 and TRBJ2-4, with 8 bases lining up with TRBD1. The trim removed 4 bases at V and 6 bases at J, leaving 2 bases unmatched. CDR3 size: 12 residues. Germline V gene lookup returns CDR1 DFQATT and CDR2 SNEGSKA (reference sequence). This chain's CDR3 is CSATGQGNIQYF. In nucleotides, the CDR3 is TGCAGTGCTACTGGACAGGGAAACATTCAGTACTTC.

This clonotype was counted only a few times. The rearrangement uses TRBV12-3 or TRBV12-4 and TRBJ1-5; no firm D call. CDR3 size: 14 residues. V was shortened by 3 bases and J by 2 bases, with 8 bases between the two germline ends. The DNA of the CDR3 is TGTGCCAGCAGTTTGAGGGCAGGCAATCAGCCCCAGCATTTT. Its translation is CASSLRAGNQPQHF.

This clonotype came up a few times. The V call is TRBV7-3, the J call TRBJ2-1, with TRBD2 identical over 9 bases. This CDR3 has 15 residues. After removal of 1 base from V and 6 bases from J, the junction contained 4 bases not matched to a gene. CDR1 is SGHTA, CDR2 FQGTGA, per germline. The DNA of the CDR3 is TGTGCCAGCAGCTTAATGGCGGGAGGGAGCAATGAGCAGTTCTTC. As protein: CASSLMAGGSNEQFF.

This clonotype was picked up a small number of times. The chain is built from TRBV7-2 and TRBJ2-1; unclear D gene. With 5 bases removed from V and 6 bases from J, the gap between germline ends came to 17 bases. CDR3 length equals 15 residues. Germline V gene sequence: CDR1 SGHTA, CDR2 FQGNSA. The CDR3 region is CASSHAPNPANEQFF. The CDR3 region has the DNA TGTGCCAGCAGCCATGCCCCCAACCCGGCCAATGAGCAGTTCTTC.

V is TRBV4-1 and J is TRBJ2-7; 9 bases agree with TRBD1. Germline loops: CDR1 MGHRA, CDR2 YSYEKL. V gave up 2 bases and J gave up 2 bases; unmatched junction bases: 1. This CDR3 contains 14 residues. The DNA for the CDR3 is TGCGCCAGCAGCCAATGGGACAGGGCCTACGAGCAGTACTTC. This encodes CASSQWDRAYEQYF.

This clonotype appeared a few times. This chain connects TRBV6-2 or TRBV6-3 to TRBJ2-3; 10 bases fit TRBD2. Germline V CDR1 and CDR2: MNHEY, SVGEGT. Trimming cost V 5 bases and J 1 base; bases outside gene matches: 24. There are 22 residues in the CDR3. The CDR3 nucleotides are TGTGCCAGCAGTCCCAGGGGGCCGGCCCTAGCGGGAGTGGGGGTAGGCACAGATACGCAGTATTTT. It is translated as CASSPRGPALAGVGVGTDTQYF.

The chain links TRBV6-2 or TRBV6-3 to TRBJ2-1; 7 nucleotides line up with TRBD2. The germline CDR1 and CDR2 sequences are MNHEY and SVGEGT. V lost 5 bases, J lost 4 bases, and 17 bases stayed unmatched. This CDR3 contains 18 residues. The CDR3, as DNA: TGTGCCAGCAGTGGCCCGACTCGCGGGAGAGGCTTGTACAATGAGCAGTTCTTC. Amino acid sequence: CASSGPTRGRGLYNEQFF.

The chain recombines TRBV10-3 with TRBJ2-7; the D is unclear. Germline CDR1 ENHRY, CDR2 SYGVKD. The length of the CDR3 is 12 residues. Between the trimmed V and J ends, which lost 7 bases and 0 bases, there was a span of 7 bases. The CDR3 sequence is CAIKVSSYEQYF. CDR3 in DNA: TGTGCCATCAAGGTTAGCTCCTACGAGCAGTACTTC.